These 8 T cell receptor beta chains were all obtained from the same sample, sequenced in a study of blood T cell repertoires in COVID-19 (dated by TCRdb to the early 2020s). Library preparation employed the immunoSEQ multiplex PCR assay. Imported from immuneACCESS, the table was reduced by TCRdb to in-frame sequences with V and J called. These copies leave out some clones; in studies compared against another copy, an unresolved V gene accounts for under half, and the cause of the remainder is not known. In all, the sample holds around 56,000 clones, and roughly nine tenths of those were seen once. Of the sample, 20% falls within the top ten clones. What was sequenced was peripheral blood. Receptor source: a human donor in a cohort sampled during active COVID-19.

CDR3: CASGFWSHSGGAADTQYF. CDR3 nucleotides: TGTGCTAGTGGTTTTTGGAGCCATAGCGGGGGGGCGGCAGATACGCAGTATTTT. The rearrangement links TRBV12-5 to TRBJ2-3, with 11 positions matching TRBD2. This CDR3 region has 18 residues. Germline assignment: CDR1 LGHNT and CDR2 FRNRAP. Germline trimming cut 3 bases from V and 4 bases from J; bases unmatched to any gene: 12.

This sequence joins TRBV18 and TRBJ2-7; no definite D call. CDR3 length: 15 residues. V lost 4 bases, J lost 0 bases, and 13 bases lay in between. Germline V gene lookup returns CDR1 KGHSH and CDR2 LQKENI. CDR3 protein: CASSRARSDSYEQYF. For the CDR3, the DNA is TGTGCCAGCTCACGGGCCCGATCCGACTCCTACGAGCAGTACTTC. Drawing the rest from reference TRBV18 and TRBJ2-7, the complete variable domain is NAGVMQNPRHLVRRRGQEARLRCSPMKGHSHVYWYRQLPEEGLKFMVYLQKENIIDESGMPKERFSAEFPKEGPSILRIQQVVRGDSAAYFCASSRARSDSYEQYFGPGTRLTVT.

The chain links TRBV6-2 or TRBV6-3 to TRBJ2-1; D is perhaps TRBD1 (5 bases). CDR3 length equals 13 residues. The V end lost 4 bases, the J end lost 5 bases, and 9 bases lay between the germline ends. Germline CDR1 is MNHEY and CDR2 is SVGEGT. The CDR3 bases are TGTGCCAGCAGTTTGGACAACAACAATGAGCAGTTCTTC. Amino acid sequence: CASSLDNNNEQFF.

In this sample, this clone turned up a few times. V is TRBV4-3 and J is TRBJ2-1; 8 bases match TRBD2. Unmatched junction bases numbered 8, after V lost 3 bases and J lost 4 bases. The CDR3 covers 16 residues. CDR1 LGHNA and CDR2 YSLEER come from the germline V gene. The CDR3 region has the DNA TGCGCCAGCAGCCAGATATTAGCGGGGCCGTACAATGAGCAGTTCTTC. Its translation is CASSQILAGPYNEQFF.

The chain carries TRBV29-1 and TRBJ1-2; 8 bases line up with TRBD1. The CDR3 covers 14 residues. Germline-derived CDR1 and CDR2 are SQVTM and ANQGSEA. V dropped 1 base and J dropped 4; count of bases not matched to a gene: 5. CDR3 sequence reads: CSVEGQGSGYGYTF. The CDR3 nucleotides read TGCAGCGTTGAAGGACAGGGGTCTGGCTATGGCTACACCTTC.

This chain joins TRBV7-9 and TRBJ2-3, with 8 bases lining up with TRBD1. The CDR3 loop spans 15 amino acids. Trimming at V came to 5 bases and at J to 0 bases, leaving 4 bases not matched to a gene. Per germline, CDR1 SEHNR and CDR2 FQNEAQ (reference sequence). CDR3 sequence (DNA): TGTGCCAGCAGCACCCGGACAGGGAGCACAGATACGCAGTATTTT. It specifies CASSTRTGSTDTQYF.

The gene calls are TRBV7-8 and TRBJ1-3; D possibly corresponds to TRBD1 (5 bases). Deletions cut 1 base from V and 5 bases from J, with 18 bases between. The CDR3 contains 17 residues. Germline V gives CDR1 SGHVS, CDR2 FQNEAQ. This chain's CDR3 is CASSLVPIGAARNTIYF. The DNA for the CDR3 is TGTGCCAGCAGCTTAGTTCCAATTGGGGCAGCGCGAAACACCATATATTTT.

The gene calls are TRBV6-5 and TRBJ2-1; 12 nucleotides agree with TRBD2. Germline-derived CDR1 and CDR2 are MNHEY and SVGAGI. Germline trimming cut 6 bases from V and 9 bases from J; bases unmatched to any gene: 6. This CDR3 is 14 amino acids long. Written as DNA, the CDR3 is TGTGCCAGCAGAGCTAGCGGGGGGGCCGGTGAGCAGTTCTTC. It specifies CASRASGGAGEQFF.